The clone carrying this T cell receptor beta chain was counted between two and nine times. No antigen is known for it. After removal of 5 bases from V and 6 bases from J, the junction contained 7 bases not matched to a gene. The CDR3 runs 14 residues. The germline gives CDR1 MNHEY, CDR2 SMNVEV (reference sequence). These data belong to a study of beta chain features in type 1 diabetes. Findings and limits, study-wide: Whether TCRB rearrangement is influenced by HLA type went unresolved here. A pattern of fewer insertions and more deletions at VDJ junctions was seen in type 1 diabetes patients. Across all four CD4+ subsets, people with type 1 diabetes showed modestly shorter TCRB CDR3s.

Expressed TCRB transcripts got sequenced, as all isolated RNA was reverse transcribed. Clones were read by immunoSEQ multiplex PCR, and TCRdb kept only the in-frame ones, dropping some. The sample has around 690,000 clones, under 15% seen once; the top ten hold around 0.12%. The authors took one heparinised blood draw, averaging about 120 mL, from each donor. The receptor was derived from a man between 25 and 39 years old with type 1 diabetes. Sequencing input: naive CD4+ T cells from blood. This chain links TRBV27 with TRBJ1-2; 9 positions match TRBD1. The CDR3 protein is CASSPHRTGDGYTF. The DNA of the CDR3 is TGTGCCAGCAGTCCACATCGGACAGGGGATGGCTACACCTTC.